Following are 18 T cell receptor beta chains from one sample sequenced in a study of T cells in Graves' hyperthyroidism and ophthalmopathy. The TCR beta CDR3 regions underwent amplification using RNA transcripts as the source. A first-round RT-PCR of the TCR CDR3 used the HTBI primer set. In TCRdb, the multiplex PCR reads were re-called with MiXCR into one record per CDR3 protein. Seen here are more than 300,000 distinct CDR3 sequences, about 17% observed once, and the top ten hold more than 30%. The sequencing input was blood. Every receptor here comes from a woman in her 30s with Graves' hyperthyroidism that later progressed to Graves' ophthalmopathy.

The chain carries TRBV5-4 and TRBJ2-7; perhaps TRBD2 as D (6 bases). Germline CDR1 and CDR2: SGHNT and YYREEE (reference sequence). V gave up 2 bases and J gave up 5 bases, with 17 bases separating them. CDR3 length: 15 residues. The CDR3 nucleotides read TGTGCCAGCAGCTTCTTGGCGGGAACCCTAGACGAGCAGTACTTC. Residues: CASSFLAGTLDEQYF. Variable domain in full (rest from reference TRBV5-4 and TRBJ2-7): ETGVTQSPTHLIKTRGQQVTLRCSSQSGHNTVSWYQQALGQGPQFIFQYYREEENGRGNFPPRFSGLQFPNYSSELNVNALELDDSALYLCASSFLAGTLDEQYFGPGTRLTVT.

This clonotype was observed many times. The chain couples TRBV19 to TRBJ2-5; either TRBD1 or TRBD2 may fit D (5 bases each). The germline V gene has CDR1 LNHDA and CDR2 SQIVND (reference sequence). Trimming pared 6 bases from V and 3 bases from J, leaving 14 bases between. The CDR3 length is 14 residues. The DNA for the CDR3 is TGTGCCAGTAGATTATCTGGGGGAAAAGAGACCCAGTACTTC. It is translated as CASRLSGGKETQYF.

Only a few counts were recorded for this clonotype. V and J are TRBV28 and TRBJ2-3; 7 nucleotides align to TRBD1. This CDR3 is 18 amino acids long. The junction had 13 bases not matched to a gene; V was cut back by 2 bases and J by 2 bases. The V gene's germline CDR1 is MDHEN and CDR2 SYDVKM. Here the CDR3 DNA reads TGTGCCAGCAGTTTACCAAACACCGGGACAGATCTCACAGATACGCAGTATTTT. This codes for CASSLPNTGTDLTDTQYF.

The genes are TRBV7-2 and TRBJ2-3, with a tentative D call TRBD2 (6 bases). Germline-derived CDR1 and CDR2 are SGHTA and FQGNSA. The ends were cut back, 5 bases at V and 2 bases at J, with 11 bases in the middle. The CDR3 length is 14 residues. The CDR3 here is CASSLWTTTDTQYF. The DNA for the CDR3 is TGTGCCAGCAGCCTATGGACTACCACAGATACGCAGTATTTT.

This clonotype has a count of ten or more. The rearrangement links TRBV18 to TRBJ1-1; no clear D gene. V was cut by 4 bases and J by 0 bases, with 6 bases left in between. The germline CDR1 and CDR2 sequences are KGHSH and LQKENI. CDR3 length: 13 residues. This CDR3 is CASSRSVNTEAFF. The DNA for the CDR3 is TGTGCCAGCTCACGGTCGGTGAACACTGAAGCTTTCTTT.

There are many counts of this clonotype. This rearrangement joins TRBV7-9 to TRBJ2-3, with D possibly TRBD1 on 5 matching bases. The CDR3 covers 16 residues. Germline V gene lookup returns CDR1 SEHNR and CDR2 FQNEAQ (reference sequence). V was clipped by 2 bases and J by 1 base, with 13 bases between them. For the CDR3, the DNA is TGTGCCAGCAGCTTATCCAGACAGTTTGGCACAGATACGCAGTATTTT. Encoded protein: CASSLSRQFGTDTQYF.

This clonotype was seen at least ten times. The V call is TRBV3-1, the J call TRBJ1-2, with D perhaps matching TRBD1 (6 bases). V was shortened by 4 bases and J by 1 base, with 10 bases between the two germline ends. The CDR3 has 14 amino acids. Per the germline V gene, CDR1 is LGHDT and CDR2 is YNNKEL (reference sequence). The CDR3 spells CASSRDRSNYGYTF. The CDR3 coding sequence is TGTGCCAGCAGCCGAGACAGGAGTAACTATGGCTACACCTTC.

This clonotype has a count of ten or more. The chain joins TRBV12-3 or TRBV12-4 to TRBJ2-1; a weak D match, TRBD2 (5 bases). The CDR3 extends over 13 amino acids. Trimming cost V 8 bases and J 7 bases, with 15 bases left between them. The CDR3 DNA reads TGTGCCAGCGCGTTCCTAGCTCGGAATGAGCAGTTCTTC. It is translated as CASAFLARNEQFF.

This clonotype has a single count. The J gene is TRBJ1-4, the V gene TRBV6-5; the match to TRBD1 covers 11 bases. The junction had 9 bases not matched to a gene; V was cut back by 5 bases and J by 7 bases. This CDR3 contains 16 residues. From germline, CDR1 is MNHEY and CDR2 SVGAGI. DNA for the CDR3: TGTGCCAGCAGTACTACCCCGGGACAGGGGGGTGAAAAACTGTTTTTT. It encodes CASSTTPGQGGEKLFF.

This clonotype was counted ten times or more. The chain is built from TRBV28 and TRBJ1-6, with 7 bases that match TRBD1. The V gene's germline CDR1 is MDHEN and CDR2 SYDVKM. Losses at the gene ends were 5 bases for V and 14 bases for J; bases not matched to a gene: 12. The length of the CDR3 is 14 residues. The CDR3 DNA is TGTGCCAGCAGTAAATCCTCCCAGGGGGTCTCCCTCCACTTT. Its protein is CASSKSSQGVSLHF.

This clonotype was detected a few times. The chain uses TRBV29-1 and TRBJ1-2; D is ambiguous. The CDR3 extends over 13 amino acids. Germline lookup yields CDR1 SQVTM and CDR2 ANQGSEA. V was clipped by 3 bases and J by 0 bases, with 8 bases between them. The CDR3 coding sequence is TGCAGCGTTGAGAACACTTCTAACTATGGCTACACCTTC. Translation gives CSVENTSNYGYTF.

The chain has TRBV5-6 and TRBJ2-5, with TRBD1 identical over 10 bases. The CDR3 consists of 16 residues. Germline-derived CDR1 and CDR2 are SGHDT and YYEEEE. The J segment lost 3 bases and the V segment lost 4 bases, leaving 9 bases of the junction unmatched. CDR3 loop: CASSKTGTGAEETQYF. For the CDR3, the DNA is TGTGCCAGCAGCAAGACCGGGACAGGGGCTGAAGAGACCCAGTACTTC.

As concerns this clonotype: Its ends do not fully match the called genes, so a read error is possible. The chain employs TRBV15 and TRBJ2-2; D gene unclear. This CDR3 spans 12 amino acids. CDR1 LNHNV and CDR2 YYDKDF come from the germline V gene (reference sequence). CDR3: CATGRRAGELFF. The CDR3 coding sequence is TGTGCCACCGGCAGAAGGGCCGGGGAGCTGTTTTTT.

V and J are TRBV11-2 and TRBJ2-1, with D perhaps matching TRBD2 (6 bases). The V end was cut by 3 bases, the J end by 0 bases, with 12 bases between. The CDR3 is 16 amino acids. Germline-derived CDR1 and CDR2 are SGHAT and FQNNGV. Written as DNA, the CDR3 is TGTGCCAGCAGCTTGCCTAGCGTATACTCCTACAATGAGCAGTTCTTC. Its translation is CASSLPSVYSYNEQFF.

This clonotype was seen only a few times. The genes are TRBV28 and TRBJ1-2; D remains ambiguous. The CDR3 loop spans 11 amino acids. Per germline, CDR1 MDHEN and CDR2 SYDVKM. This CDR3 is CIFWANYGYTF. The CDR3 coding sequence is TGTATCTTTTGGGCTAACTATGGCTACACCTTC.

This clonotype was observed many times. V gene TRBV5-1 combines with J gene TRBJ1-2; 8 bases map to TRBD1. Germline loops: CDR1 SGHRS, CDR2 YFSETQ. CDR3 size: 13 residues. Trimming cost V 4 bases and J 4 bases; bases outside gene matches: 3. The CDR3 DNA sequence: TGCGCCAGCAGCCCGGGACAGGTCTATGGCTACACCTTC. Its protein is CASSPGQVYGYTF.

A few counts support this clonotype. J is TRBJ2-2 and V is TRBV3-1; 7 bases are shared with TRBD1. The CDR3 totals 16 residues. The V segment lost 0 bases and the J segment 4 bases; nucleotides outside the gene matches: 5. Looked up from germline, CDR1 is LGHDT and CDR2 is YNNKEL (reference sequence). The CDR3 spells CASSQENRGRTGELFF. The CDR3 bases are TGTGCCAGCAGCCAAGAGAACAGGGGCCGCACCGGGGAGCTGTTTTTT.

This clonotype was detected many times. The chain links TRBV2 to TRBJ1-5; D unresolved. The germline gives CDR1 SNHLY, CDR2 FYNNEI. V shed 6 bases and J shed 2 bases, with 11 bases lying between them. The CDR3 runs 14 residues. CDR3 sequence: CASSAALGNQPQHF. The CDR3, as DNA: TGTGCCAGCAGCGCAGCGTTGGGCAATCAGCCCCAGCATTTT.